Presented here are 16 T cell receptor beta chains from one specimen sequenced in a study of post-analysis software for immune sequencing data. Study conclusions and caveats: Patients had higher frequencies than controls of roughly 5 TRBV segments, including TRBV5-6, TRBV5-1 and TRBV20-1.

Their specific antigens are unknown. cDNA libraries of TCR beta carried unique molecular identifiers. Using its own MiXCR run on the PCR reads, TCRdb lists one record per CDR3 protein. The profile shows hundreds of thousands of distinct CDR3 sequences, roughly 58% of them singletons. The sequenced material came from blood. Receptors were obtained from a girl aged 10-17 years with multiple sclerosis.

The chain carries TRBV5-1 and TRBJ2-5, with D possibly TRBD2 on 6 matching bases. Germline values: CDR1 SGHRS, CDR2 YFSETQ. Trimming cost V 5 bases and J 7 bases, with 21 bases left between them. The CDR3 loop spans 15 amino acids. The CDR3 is CASSLTRPAAGTQYF. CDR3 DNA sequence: TGCGCCAGCAGTCTAACAAGGCCCGCAGCGGGGACCCAGTACTTC.

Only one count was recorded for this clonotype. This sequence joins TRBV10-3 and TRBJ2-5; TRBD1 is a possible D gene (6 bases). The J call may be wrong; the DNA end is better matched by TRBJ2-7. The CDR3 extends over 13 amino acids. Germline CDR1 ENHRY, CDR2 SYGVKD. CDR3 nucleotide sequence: TGTGCCATCAGCCCGACAGGAACAAACGAGCAGTACTTC. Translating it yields CAISPTGTNEQYF.

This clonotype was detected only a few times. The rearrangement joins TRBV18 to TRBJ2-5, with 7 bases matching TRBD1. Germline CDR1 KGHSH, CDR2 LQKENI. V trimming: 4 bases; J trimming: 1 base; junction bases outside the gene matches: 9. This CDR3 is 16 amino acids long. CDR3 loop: CASSHQPGQVQETQYF. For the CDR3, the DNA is TGTGCCAGCTCACACCAACCCGGACAGGTCCAAGAGACCCAGTACTTC.

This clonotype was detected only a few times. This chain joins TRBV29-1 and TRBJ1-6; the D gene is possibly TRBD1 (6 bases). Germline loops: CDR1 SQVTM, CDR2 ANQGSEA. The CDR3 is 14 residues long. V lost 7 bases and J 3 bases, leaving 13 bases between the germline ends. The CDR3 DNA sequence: TGCAGCGCCAGGGGAGCGGACTATAATTCACCCCTCCACTTT. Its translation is CSARGADYNSPLHF.

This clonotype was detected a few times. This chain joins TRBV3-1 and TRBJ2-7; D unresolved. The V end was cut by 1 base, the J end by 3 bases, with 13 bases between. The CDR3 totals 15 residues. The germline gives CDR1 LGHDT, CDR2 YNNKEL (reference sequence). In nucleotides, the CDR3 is TGTGCCAGCAGCCAAGCCCCGACCAAAAACTACGAGCAGTACTTC. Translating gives CASSQAPTKNYEQYF.

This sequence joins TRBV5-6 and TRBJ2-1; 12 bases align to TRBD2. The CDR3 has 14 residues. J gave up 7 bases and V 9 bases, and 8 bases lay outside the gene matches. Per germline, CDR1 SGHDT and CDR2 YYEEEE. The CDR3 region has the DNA TGTGCCACCCTGACTAGCGGGAGTTGGAATGAGCAGTTCTTC. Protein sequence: CATLTSGSWNEQFF.

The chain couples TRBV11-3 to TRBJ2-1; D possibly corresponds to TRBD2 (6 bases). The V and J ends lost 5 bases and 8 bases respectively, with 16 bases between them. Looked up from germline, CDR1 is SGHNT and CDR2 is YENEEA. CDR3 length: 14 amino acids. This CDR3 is CASSPDYGGDEQFF. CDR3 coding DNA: TGTGCCAGCAGCCCTGACTACGGCGGGGATGAGCAGTTCTTC.

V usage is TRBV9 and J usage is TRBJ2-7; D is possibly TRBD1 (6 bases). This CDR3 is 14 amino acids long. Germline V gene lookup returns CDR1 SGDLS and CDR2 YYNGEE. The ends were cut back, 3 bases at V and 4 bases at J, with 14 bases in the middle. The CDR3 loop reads CASSARDTIYEQYF. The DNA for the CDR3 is TGTGCCAGCAGCGCCCGGGACACGATATACGAGCAGTACTTC.

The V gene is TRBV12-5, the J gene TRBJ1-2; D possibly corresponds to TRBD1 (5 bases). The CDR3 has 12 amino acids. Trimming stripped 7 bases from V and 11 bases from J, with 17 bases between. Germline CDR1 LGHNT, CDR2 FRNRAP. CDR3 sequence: CASVSGFGNYTF. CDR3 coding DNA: TGTGCTAGTGTTTCAGGGTTTGGGAATTACACCTTC.

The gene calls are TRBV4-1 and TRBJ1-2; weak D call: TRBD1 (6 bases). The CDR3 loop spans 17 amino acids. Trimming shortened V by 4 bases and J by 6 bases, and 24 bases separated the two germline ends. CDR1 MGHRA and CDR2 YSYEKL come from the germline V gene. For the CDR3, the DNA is TGCGCCAGCAGCCCGCGAACCCTGAGGGGGACAACCAATGGCTACACCTTC. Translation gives CASSPRTLRGTTNGYTF.

Here the CDR3 DNA reads TGCAGCGCGGGACCGGGAGATGAGCAGTTCTTC. This sequence encodes CSAGPGDEQFF. The V and J genes are TRBV29-1 and TRBJ2-1; D may be TRBD2 (6 bases). CDR1 SQVTM and CDR2 ANQGSEA come from the germline V gene. This CDR3 region has 11 residues. V was clipped by 7 bases and J by 8 bases, with 12 bases between them.

The CDR3 loop reads CSANSGKGTEAFF. For the CDR3, the DNA is TGCAGTGCTAATAGCGGGAAGGGAACTGAAGCTTTCTTT. V is TRBV20-1 and J is TRBJ1-1; D not resolved. Germline V gives CDR1 DFQATT, CDR2 SNEGSKA (reference sequence). V gave up 4 bases and J gave up 5 bases, with 14 bases separating them. The CDR3 runs to 13 residues.

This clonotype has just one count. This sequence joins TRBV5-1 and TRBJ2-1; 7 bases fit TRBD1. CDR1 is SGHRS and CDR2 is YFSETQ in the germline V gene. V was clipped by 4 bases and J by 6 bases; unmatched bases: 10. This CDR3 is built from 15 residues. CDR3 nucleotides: TGCGCCAGCAGCGGTACAGGGGCCCCCAGCAATGAGCAGTTCTTC. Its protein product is CASSGTGAPSNEQFF.

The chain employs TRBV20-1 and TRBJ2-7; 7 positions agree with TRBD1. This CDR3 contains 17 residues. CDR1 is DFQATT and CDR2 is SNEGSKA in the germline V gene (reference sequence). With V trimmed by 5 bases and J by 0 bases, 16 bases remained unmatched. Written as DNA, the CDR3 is TGCAGTGCTGAGATATGGGGGACACAGGGGAACTCCTACGAGCAGTACTTC. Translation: CSAEIWGTQGNSYEQYF.

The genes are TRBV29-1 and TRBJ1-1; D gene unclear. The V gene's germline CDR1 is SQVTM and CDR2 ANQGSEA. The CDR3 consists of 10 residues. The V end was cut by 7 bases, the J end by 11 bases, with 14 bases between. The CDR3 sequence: CSAAYPGAFF. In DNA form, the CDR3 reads TGCAGCGCCGCATACCCCGGGGCTTTCTTT.

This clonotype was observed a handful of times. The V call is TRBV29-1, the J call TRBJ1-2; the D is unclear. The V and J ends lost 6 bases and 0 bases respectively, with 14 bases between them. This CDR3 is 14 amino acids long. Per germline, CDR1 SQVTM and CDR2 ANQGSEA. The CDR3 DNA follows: TGCAGCGTAGCGGACCCTATTACTAACTATGGCTACACCTTC. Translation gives CSVADPITNYGYTF. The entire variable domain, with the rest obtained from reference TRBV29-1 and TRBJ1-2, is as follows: SAVISQKPSRDICQRGTSLTIQCQVDSQVTMMFWYRQQPGQSLTLIATANQGSEATYESGFVIDKFPISRPNLTFSTLTVSNMSPEDSSIYLCSVADPITNYGYTFGSGTRLTVV.